Presented here are 15 T cell receptor beta chains from one specimen sequenced in a study of cytomegalovirus exposure and HLA in healthy donors. Libraries were prepared by immunoSEQ multiplex PCR; TCRdb keeps only in-frame clonotypes and omits some of them. The data hold tens of thousands of clones, with around nine tenths observed a single time. The material sequenced was PBMCs. These receptor sequences come from a man aged 18 to 30 in good health and CMV-seronegative.

With respect to this clone: No DNA is shown, since the ends of the CDR3 on it are uncertain; the CDR3 is the one TCRdb lists. The V and J genes are TRBV6-1 and TRBJ2-7; TRBD2, the table's D call, lacks a check against the DNA. Germline V CDR1 and CDR2: MNHNS, SASEGT. The CDR3 length equals 11 residues, ends included. CDR3 protein: CASSVAGGSYF.

This sequence joins TRBV18 and TRBJ2-7, with a weak D call TRBD1 (5 bases). Germline CDR1 and CDR2: KGHSH and LQKENI. V shed 8 bases and J shed 3 bases, with 14 bases lying between them. The CDR3 extends over 13 amino acids. The CDR3 protein is CASGRGDVYEQYF. The CDR3 DNA reads TGTGCCAGCGGAAGGGGCGACGTCTACGAGCAGTACTTC.

The chain recombines TRBV10-3 with TRBJ2-7, with D perhaps TRBD2 (5 bases). The V and J ends lost 8 bases and 7 bases respectively, with 21 bases between them. The CDR3 has 14 amino acids. Germline assignment: CDR1 ENHRY and CDR2 SYGVKD. CDR3 sequence: CAISPATRPGEQYF. As DNA, the CDR3 is TGTGCCATCTCCCCCGCGACCCGGCCGGGGGAGCAGTACTTC.

The V gene is TRBV7-3, the J gene TRBJ2-5; D may be TRBD1 (5 bases). The CDR3 covers 16 residues. Trimming pared 2 bases from V and 1 base from J, leaving 14 bases between. The germline V gene encodes CDR1 SGHTA and CDR2 FQGTGA. The CDR3 bases are TGTGCCAGCAGCTTAGGGCTCGGACAATCCCAAGAGACCCAGTACTTC. Amino acids: CASSLGLGQSQETQYF.

The chain combines TRBV11-3 with TRBJ2-3; 7 bases line up with TRBD2. The CDR3 is 15 amino acids. V was clipped by 1 base and J by 5 bases; unmatched bases: 6. CDR1 is SGHNT, CDR2 YENEEA, per germline. The CDR3 region has the DNA TGTGCCAGCAGCTTAGGGACTAGAGGACTAGATACGCAGTATTTT. This codes for CASSLGTRGLDTQYF.

This clone came up once. The chain has TRBV30 and TRBJ2-2; 11 bases map to TRBD2. Trimming cost V 4 bases and J 4 bases; bases outside gene matches: 11. The germline gives CDR1 GTSNPN, CDR2 SVGIG (reference sequence). The CDR3 runs to 17 residues. CDR3 nucleotides: TGTGCCTGGACAACACCGGGACTAGCGGATATCACCGGGGAGCTGTTTTTT. It encodes CAWTTPGLADITGELFF.

The rearrangement uses TRBV14 and TRBJ1-1; no firm D call. V was trimmed by 3 bases and J by 1 base, leaving 6 bases between them. From germline, CDR1 is SGHDN and CDR2 FVKESK. CDR3 size: 13 residues. The CDR3 protein is CASSHSRNTEAFF. As DNA, the CDR3 is TGTGCCAGCAGCCACTCCAGGAACACTGAAGCTTTCTTT.

The V call is TRBV19, the J call TRBJ1-5; weak D call: TRBD1 (5 bases). CDR1 is LNHDA and CDR2 is SQIVND in the germline V gene (reference sequence). Trimming pared 7 bases from V and 7 bases from J, leaving 17 bases between. The CDR3 contains 14 residues. CDR3 sequence reads: CASTSPRAGQPQHF. The CDR3 DNA follows: TGTGCCAGTACCTCCCCCAGGGCAGGCCAGCCCCAGCATTTT.

This clone appeared a single time. This chain joins TRBV27 and TRBJ2-7; weak D call: TRBD1 (6 bases). The CDR3 extends over 15 amino acids. V lost 6 bases to trimming and J lost 6 bases, with 21 bases between them. CDR1 MNHEY and CDR2 SMNVEV come from the germline V gene (reference sequence). The CDR3 nucleotides are TGTGCCAGCAGCGCGCCTCAGGGGACCTTAGGCGAGCAGTACTTC. This sequence encodes CASSAPQGTLGEQYF.

The chain uses TRBV2 and TRBJ1-1, with no clear D. Germline V gene sequence: CDR1 SNHLY, CDR2 FYNNEI. The CDR3 runs to 13 residues. Trimming stripped 4 bases from V and 4 bases from J, with 10 bases between. In DNA, the CDR3 is TGTGCCAGCAGTGTGGGAGTTAGCACTGAAGCTTTCTTT. Translated: CASSVGVSTEAFF.

The chain uses TRBV7-3 and TRBJ2-2; TRBD2 matches 8 bases. The CDR3 is made up of 15 amino acids. Trimming at V came to 5 bases and at J to 3 bases, leaving 5 bases not matched to a gene. CDR1 SGHTA and CDR2 FQGTGA come from the germline V gene. The CDR3: CASSPTSGHTGELFF. The CDR3 DNA reads TGTGCCAGCAGCCCAACTAGCGGTCACACCGGGGAGCTGTTTTTT.

The V and J genes are TRBV19 and TRBJ1-4; possibly TRBD1 for D (5 bases). CDR3 length equals 15 residues. V lost 6 bases and J 7 bases, leaving 18 bases between the germline ends. CDR1 is LNHDA, CDR2 SQIVND, per germline (reference sequence). The CDR3 here is CASSATGDLSEKLFF. The CDR3 DNA is TGTGCCAGTAGCGCAACAGGAGATCTTTCTGAAAAACTGTTTTTT.

This chain connects TRBV11-3 to TRBJ2-1; D perhaps matches TRBD2 (5 bases). The CDR3 runs 12 residues. The V and J ends lost 5 bases and 8 bases respectively, with 10 bases between them. Germline V CDR1 and CDR2: SGHNT, YENEEA. The CDR3 DNA follows: TGTGCCAGCAGCCGAAATAGCGATGAGCAGTTCTTC. Protein product: CASSRNSDEQFF.

This chain connects TRBV30 to TRBJ1-1; 7 positions agree with TRBD1. V was pared by 3 bases and J by 6 bases, with 10 bases of the junction left unmatched. From germline, CDR1 is GTSNPN and CDR2 SVGIG (reference sequence). This CDR3 is 14 amino acids long. CDR3 sequence: CAWSRGGGMAEAFF. The CDR3 DNA follows: TGTGCCTGGAGCAGAGGGGGCGGAATGGCTGAAGCTTTCTTT.

The chain couples TRBV30 to TRBJ1-1; a weak D match, TRBD1 (6 bases). The V end was cut by 0 bases, the J end by 5 bases, with 10 bases between. Germline-derived CDR1 and CDR2 are GTSNPN and SVGIG (reference sequence). The CDR3 is 13 amino acids. The CDR3 region is CAWSVSGVTEAFF. The CDR3 DNA follows: TGTGCCTGGAGTGTGTCAGGGGTTACTGAAGCTTTCTTT.